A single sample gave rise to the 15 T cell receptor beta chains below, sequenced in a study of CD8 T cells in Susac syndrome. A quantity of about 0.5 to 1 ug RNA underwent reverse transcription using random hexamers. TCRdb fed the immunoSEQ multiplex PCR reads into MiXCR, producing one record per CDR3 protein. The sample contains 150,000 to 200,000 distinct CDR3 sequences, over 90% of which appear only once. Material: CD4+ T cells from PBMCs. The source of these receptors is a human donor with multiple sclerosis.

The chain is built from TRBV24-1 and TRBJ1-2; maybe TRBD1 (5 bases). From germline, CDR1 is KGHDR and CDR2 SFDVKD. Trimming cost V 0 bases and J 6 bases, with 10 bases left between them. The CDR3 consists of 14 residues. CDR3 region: CATSDLHGDHGYTF. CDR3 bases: TGTGCCACCAGTGATTTGCACGGGGACCATGGCTACACCTTC.

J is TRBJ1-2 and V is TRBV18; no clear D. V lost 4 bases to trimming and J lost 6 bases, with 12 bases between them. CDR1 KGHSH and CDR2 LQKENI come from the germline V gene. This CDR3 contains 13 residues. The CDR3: CASSLAPLDGYTF. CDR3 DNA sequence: TGTGCCAGCTCACTTGCTCCATTGGATGGCTACACCTTC.

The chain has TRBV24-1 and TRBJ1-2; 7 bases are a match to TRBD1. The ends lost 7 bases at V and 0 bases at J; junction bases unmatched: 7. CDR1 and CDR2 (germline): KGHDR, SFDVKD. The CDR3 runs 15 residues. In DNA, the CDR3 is TGTGCCACCAGCGGGAGACAGGGAACTAACTATGGCTACACCTTC. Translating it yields CATSGRQGTNYGYTF.

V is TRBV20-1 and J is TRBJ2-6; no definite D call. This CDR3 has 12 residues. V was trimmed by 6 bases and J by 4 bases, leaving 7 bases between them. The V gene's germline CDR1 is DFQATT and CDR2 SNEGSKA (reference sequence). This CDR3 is CSAASGANVLTF. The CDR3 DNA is TGCAGTGCAGCGTCCGGGGCCAACGTCCTGACTTTC.

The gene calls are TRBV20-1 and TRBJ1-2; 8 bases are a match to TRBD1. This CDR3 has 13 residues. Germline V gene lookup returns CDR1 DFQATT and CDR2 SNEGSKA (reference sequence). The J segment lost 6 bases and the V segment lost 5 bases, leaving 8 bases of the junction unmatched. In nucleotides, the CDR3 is TGCAGTGCTCCCCCGGACAGGGCGGATGGCTACACCTTC. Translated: CSAPPDRADGYTF.

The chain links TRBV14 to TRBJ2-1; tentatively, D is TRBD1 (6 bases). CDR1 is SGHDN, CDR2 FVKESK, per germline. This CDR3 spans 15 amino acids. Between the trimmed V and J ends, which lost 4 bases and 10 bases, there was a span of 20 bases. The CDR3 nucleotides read TGTGCCAGCAGCCCTCCTGGGACATCAGTACGCGAGCAGTTCTTC. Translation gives CASSPPGTSVREQFF.

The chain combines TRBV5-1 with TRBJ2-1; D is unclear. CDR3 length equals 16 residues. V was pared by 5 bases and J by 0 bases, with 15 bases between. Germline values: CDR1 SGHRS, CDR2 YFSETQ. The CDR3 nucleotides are TGCGCCAGCAGAACCGGGCCGGCGCCCTCCTACAATGAGCAGTTCTTC. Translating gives CASRTGPAPSYNEQFF.

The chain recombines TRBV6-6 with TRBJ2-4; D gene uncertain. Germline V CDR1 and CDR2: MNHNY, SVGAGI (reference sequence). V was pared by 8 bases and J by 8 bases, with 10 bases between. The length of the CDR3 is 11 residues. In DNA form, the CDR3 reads TGTGCCAGCGACCGCACGGACATTCAGTACTTC. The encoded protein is CASDRTDIQYF.

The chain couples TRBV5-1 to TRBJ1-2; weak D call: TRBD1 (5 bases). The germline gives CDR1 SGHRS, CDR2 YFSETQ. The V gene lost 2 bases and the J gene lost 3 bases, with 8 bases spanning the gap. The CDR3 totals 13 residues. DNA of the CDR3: TGCGCCAGCAGCTTACAGGATGACTATGGCTACACCTTC. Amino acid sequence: CASSLQDDYGYTF.

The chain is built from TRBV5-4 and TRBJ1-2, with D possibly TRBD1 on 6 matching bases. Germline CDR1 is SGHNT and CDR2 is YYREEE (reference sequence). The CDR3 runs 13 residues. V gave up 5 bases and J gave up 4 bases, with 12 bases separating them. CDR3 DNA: TGTGCCAGCAGTCAAGGGGGGGCCTATGGCTACACCTTC. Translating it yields CASSQGGAYGYTF.

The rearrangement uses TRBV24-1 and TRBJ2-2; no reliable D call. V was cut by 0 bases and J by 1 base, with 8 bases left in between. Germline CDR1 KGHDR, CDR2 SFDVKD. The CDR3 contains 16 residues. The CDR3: CATSDLGSLNTGELFF. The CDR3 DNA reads TGTGCCACCAGTGATTTGGGCAGCCTGAACACCGGGGAGCTGTTTTTT.

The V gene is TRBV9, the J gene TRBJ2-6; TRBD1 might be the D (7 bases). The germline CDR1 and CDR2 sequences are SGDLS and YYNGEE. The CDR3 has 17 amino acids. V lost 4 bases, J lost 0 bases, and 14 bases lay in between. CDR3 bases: TGTGCCAGCAGCCCGCGGGACAGAGGCTCTGGGGCCAACGTCCTGACTTTC. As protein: CASSPRDRGSGANVLTF.

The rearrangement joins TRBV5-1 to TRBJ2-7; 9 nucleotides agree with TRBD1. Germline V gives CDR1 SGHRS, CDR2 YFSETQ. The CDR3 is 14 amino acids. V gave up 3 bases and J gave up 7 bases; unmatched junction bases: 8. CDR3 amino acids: CASSSTGGPWEQYF. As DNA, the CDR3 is TGCGCCAGCAGCTCGACAGGGGGGCCCTGGGAGCAGTACTTC.

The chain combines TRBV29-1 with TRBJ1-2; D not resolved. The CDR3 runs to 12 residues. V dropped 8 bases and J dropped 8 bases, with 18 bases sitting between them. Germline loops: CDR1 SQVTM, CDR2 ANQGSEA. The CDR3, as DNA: TGCAGCTCGACAAGCCGTGGAGGGGGCTACACCTTC. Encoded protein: CSSTSRGGGYTF.

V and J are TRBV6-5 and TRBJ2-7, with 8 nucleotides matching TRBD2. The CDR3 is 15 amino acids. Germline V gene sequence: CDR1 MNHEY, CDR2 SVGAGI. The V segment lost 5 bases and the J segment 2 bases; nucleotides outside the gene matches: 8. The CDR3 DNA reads TGTGCCAGCAGTCCCTCGGGGGGGTTTGCCTACGAGCAGTACTTC. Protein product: CASSPSGGFAYEQYF.